The T cell receptor beta chain under discussion was sequenced for a study of T cell responses to AZD1222 COVID-19 vaccine (dated by TCRdb to about 2021). Notes on the research overall: AZD1222 recipients whose second dose came at about 4 weeks and those whose second dose came at about 12 weeks were combined into one group, since spike-specific TCR depth and breadth did not differ between the two schedules. Trial participants were enrolled by age into 18-55, 56-69 and 70-plus year subgroups, with roughly 150, 30 and 60 TCR-sequenced participants respectively. TCR sequencing covered 230 to 250 trial participants: around 210 given two doses of AZD1222 and 26 given two doses of MenACWY control vaccine. Points the paper makes about the study in general: A significant rise in spike-specific TCR breadth and depth was observed after two AZD1222 doses relative to day 0 and relative to MenACWY recipients. Because no samples from the day 14 peak response were available, repertoires could be characterized only after the peak T cell response. Nearly half of unique spike-specific TCRs reportedly recognized epitopes outside regions mutated in the B.1.351 and B.1.1.7 variants. The whole spike protein was spanned by vaccine-associated CD4 TCRs, and dominant responses were seen in regions 160-218 and 743-854. Conclusions about previously exposed vaccinees are limited because only 5 or 6 AZD1222 recipients were SARS-CoV-2 seropositive at baseline. In the small 56-69-year group, the increase in depth fell short of significance, most likely because of low power. Participants were mostly white British, with more females than males. The authors suggested clonal diversity may have been underestimated.

The CDR3 regions of human TCRbeta chains were analyzed by immunosequencing. The study's processing was this. Repertoire TCRs were checked for matches against a reference library of SARS-CoV-2-specific TCRs that had been generated using the MIRA antigen-specificity platform. Breadth meant the fraction of unique TCRs that were SARS-CoV-2-associated, whereas depth meant the fraction of total T cells that were SARS-CoV-2-associated. Using the MIRA data, each spike-specific TCR was assigned both to the spike region to which the TCR was reactive and to a CD4 or CD8 class. Log10-transformed breadth and depth values were compared by one-way ANOVA with Sidak's multiple comparisons tests. TCRdb retrieved this table from immuneACCESS and kept in-frame rearrangements only. Not all clones are present; in checked studies, unresolved V genes account for under half, and no reason is known for the remainder. The V and J calls and clone size come from that table; D and trimming were worked out from the DNA. The sample table shows about 130,000 clones, and more than 75% are seen once. Roughly a tenth of the sample goes to the ten largest clones.

Explained via the paper, the time point label denotes: baseline before first vaccination. Vaccinee samples came from UK trials COV001 and COV002, including a single-blind randomized controlled phase 2/3 trial of AZD1222 (ChAdOx1 nCoV-19) in healthy adults. For TCRbeta chain sequencing, PBMC samples from trial participants were taken at day 0 and at day 28 after the second dose. Unmatched junction bases come to 5, with V trimmed by 1 base and J by 6 bases. CDR1 LGHDT and CDR2 YNNKEL are derived from the germline V gene (reference sequence). The CDR3 has 15 amino acids, counting the end cysteine and phenylalanine. Here the CDR3 DNA is all that survives: 45 bases in frame from base 1. On this clone itself: There is no known antigen for this receptor. No much larger clone is present one base from it, and per-base qualities are unavailable.

The V gene is TRBV3-1 (or the pseudogene TRBV3-2) and the J gene is TRBJ2-3, with 9 junctional bases fitting TRBD2. This sequence was found in an adult in good health. This material consisted of peripheral blood, taken on day 0 of AZD1222 vaccination. The CDR3 in this case is CASSQARSGSDTQYF. At the DNA level, the sequence is TGTGCCAGCAGCCAAGCTCGTAGCGGGAGTGATACGCAGTATTTT.